The clone carrying this T cell receptor (beta chain) was recorded only once. Its antigen remains unidentified. V was clipped by 2 bases and J by 1 base, with 9 bases between them. The CDR3 consists of 14 residues. Germline V gene sequence: CDR1 MNHEY, CDR2 SVGAGI. The data stem from a study of Graves' ophthalmopathy and Graves' hyperthyroidism. Broader study findings: With approximately 90% sensitivity and less than 83% specificity, a 13-signature model separated ophthalmopathy from stable hyperthyroidism. Thyroid clonotypes that were expanded above 0.001 frequency mostly also appeared in blood.

Transcripts of RNA were the source for amplifying TCR beta CDR3 regions. First-round RT-PCR used HTBI primers; second-round multiplex PCR followed. TCRdb re-called the multiplex PCR reads with MiXCR, one entry per CDR3 protein. This sample has just over 400,000 distinct CDR3 sequences, with 21% found just once. This chain uses TRBV6-5 with TRBJ2-7; TRBD2 might be the D (5 bases). The TCR sequence derives from a young woman with stable Graves' hyperthyroidism. The sequenced sample was peripheral blood. CDR3 sequence: CASSYRAGSYEQYF. Written as DNA, the CDR3 is TGTGCCAGCAGTTACCGGGCGGGTTCCTACGAGCAGTACTTC.